A selection of T cell receptor beta chains follows, all from one sample in a study of human T cells and chemical hapten exposure. TCRdb ran MiXCR on the RACE reads and lists one entry per CDR3 protein. Among approximately 100,000 distinct CDR3 sequences listed, approximately 10% were seen once. The sample was whole blood, taken in connection with sensitization to the hapten diphenylcyclopropenone (DPC). The receptors originated from a woman aged 40 to 50 with alopecia areata. Some clones in this sample may be carry-over from other donors' samples. CDR3s leave out the opening cysteine and the closing phenylalanine or tryptophan.

V gene	CDR3 protein
TRBV7-2	ASSRRVDTQY
TRBV12-3/TRBV12-4	ASSPQGNSPLH
TRBV4-3	ASSRDRGSMNTEAF
TRBV19	ASSIGVSSYNEQF
TRBV20-1	SASTGRDQPQH
TRBV6-6	ASRTTGKAF
TRBV28	ASSMGLAGGTSTDTQY
TRBV6-5	ASSYSTPVGFQGREKLF
TRBV7-2	ASSRVSVYEQY
TRBV24-1	ATSGAGNTEAF
TRBV7-9	ASRTNPDEQF
TRBV6-5	ANISRLSPSYEQY
TRBV28	ASMFQGQGYT
TRBV6-5	ATGRGGGLNTEAF
TRBV29-1	SAQGNTIY
TRBV5-1	ASSPAFETQY
TRBV20-1	SASMARLGNTEAF
TRBV11-3	ASSPTRDSPRQY
TRBV6-5	ASSYLPADQETQY
TRBV28	ASSLSAAVYGYT
TRBV7-2	ASSLGDGQETQY
TRBV7-6	ASSWGLADHNEQF
TRBV7-3	ASSPKDGKPT
TRBV4-2	ASSDSGERGHEQF
TRBV6-5	ASSTGGQDYGYT
TRBV4-2	ASSQESSGGRETQY
TRBV20-1	SARHATEQF
TRBV20-1	SAREFGQGVNEQY
TRBV19	ASRLAGETQY
TRBV13	ASSKAVGGRATDEQF
TRBV20-1	SARDPGWGHTEAF
TRBV14	ASSHLNRTYGYT
TRBV7-2	ASSLVNGGAAYEQF
TRBV7-2	ASSLARQDPETQY
TRBV6-2/TRBV6-3	ASSRSLVGAYEQY
TRBV7-6	ASSASGRDRETQY
TRBV15	ATSVETRGRTGELF
TRBV4-1	ASSQAGYTYNEQF
TRBV7-9	ASSLVGSRIQETQY
TRBV20-1	SARDSYEQY
TRBV12-3/TRBV12-4	ASSFTSNYYGYT
TRBV20-1	SAGRTGEAF
TRBV3-1	ASSQASAQGTQH
TRBV27	ASSPQLVYEQY
TRBV6-6	ASTPPGSSLGEQF